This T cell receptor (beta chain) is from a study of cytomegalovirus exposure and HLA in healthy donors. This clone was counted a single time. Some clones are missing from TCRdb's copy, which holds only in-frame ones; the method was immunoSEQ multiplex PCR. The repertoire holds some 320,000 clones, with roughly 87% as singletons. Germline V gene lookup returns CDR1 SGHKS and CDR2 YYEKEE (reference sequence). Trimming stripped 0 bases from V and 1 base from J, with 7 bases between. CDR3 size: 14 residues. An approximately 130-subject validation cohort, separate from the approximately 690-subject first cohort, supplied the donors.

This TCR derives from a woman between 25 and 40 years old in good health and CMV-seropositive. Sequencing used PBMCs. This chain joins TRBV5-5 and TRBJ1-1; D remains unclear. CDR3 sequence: CASSLAAGNTEAFF. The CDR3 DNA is TGTGCCAGCAGCTTGGCAGCGGGGAACACTGAAGCTTTCTTT.